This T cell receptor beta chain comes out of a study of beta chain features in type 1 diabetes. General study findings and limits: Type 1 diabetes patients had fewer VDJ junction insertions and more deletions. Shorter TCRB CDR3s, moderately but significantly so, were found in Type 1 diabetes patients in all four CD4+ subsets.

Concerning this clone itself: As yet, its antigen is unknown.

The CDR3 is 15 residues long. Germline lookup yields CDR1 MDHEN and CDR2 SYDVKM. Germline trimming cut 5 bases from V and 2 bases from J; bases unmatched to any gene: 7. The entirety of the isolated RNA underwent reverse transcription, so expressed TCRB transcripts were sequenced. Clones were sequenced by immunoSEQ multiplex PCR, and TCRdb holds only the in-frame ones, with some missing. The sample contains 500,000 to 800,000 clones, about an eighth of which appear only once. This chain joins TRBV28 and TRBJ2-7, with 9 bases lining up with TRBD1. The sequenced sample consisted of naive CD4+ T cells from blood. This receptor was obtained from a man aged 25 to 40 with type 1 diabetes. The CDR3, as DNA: TGTGCCAGCAGTCAGCCGGGACAGGGCACCTACGAGCAGTACTTC. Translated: CASSQPGQGTYEQYF.